This paragraph reports one T cell receptor beta chain. Its target is not known. Researchers partitioned CD4+ cells into CD45RA+ naive and CD45RA-negative memory subsets. Genomic DNA per cell subset filled all wells of several immunoSEQ plates. The method was immunoSEQ multiplex PCR; TCRdb's version includes in-frame clones alone and lacks a portion of them. The table has 2,500,000 or so clones, 93% seen once; the top ten hold roughly 0.36%. This sample was taken from a study of shared clonotypes between healthy human individuals. Study-level results: The study generally estimated greater richness for naive than memory subsets.

This CDR3 has 15 residues. Germline V lookup: CDR1 SGDLS, CDR2 YYNGEE. Trimming pared 3 bases from V and 7 bases from J, leaving 19 bases between. The chain links TRBV9 to TRBJ1-2; TRBD1 is a possible D gene (5 bases). This TCR came from a man aged 18 to 35 in good health. Some clones in this sample may be carry-over from other donors' samples. Sequenced input: naive CD4+ T cells from PBMCs. Subset given: CD45RA+ positively selected. CDR3 DNA sequence: TGTGCCAGCAGCGAGATGTCCGGGGCGTCAGGTGGCTACACCTTC. It encodes CASSEMSGASGGYTF.